The T cell receptor (beta chain) under discussion was sequenced for a study of cytomegalovirus exposure and HLA in healthy donors. The PCR had 60 Vbeta and 13 Jbeta primers. The table came from immunoSEQ multiplex PCR; TCRdb's copy has only in-frame clones and leaves some out. The profile shows approximately 100,000 clones, 80% to 85% of them singletons. General study findings and limits: Reports indicated that the classifier achieved high specificity and sensitivity in diagnosing cytomegalovirus status.

CDR3 length equals 16 residues. Trimming removed 0 bases from V and 0 bases from J; junction bases left unmatched: 4. Germline V gives CDR1 SGHRS, CDR2 YFSETQ. With regard to this clone: Its antigen is undetermined.

Sample: PBMCs. This chain links TRBV5-1 with TRBJ1-2; 8 bases are shared with TRBD1. This TCR was sampled from a man aged 35 to 55 in good health and CMV-seronegative. The CDR3 DNA sequence: TGCGCCAGCAGCTTGGAGGCACAGGGGGCTAACTATGGCTACACCTTC. It is translated as CASSLEAQGANYGYTF.